A selection of T cell receptor beta chains follows, all from one sample in a study of T cell repertoires in cytomegalovirus infection. In TCRdb, the reads were re-called with MiXCR into one record per CDR3 protein. The data hold under 250,000 distinct CDR3 sequences, with 5% to 8.5% observed a single time. Sequencing was carried out using PBMCs. These receptors were taken from a human donor in good health (CMV status not recorded). Some clones in this sample may be carry-over from other donors' samples. CDR3s include the opening cysteine and the closing phenylalanine or tryptophan. The D gene is left open where the match is weak. Only part of the rows carry a size: once, few, many, or a class if the clone is expanded.

D,J,V,size,CDR3,DNA
TRBD1,TRBJ1-1,TRBV7-2,many,CASRGQLNTEAFF,TGTGCCAGCAGGGGACAGCTGAACACTGAAGCTTTCTTT
TRBD2,TRBJ2-2,TRBV10-3,many,CAISVSGGNTGELFF,TGTGCCATCAGTGTGTCGGGGGGGAACACCGGGGAGCTGTTTTTT
.,TRBJ2-5,TRBV10-3,many,CAISQAGETQYF,TGTGCCATCAGTCAGGCGGGGGAGACCCAGTACTTC
TRBD1,TRBJ1-3,TRBV6-2/TRBV6-3,many,CASTRTGETGNTIYF,TGTGCCAGCACCCGGACAGGGGAGACTGGAAACACCATATATTTT
TRBD1,TRBJ1-5,TRBV12-3/TRBV12-4,many,CASSVTGAGQPQHF,TGTGCCAGCAGTGTGACAGGGGCTGGGCAGCCCCAGCATTTT
TRBD2,TRBJ2-2,TRBV14,many,CASSQDQTSVSTGELFF,TGTGCCAGCAGCCAAGACCAGACTAGCGTCAGCACCGGGGAGCTGTTTTTT
.,TRBJ2-5,TRBV5-1,many,CASSGSDPQTQYF,TGCGCCAGCAGCGGGAGCGATCCCCAGACCCAGTACTTC
.,TRBJ1-1,TRBV5-6,many,CASSFNGRGNTEAFF,TGTGCCAGCAGCTTTAATGGCAGGGGGAACACTGAAGCTTTCTTT
.,TRBJ2-1,TRBV2,.,CASSEAEGTEDEQFF,TGTGCCAGCAGTGAAGCGGAGGGGACAGAGGATGAGCAGTTCTTC
.,TRBJ1-2,TRBV29-1,many,CSVGGQLYGYTF,TGCAGCGTTGGCGGGCAGCTCTATGGCTACACCTTC
.,TRBJ2-2,TRBV29-1,few,CSARNGIANTGELFF,TGCAGCGCCCGGAATGGTATCGCGAACACCGGGGAGCTGTTTTTT
.,TRBJ2-7,TRBV20-1,few,CSARDNKEGGTYEQYF,TGCAGTGCTAGAGATAACAAGGAGGGGGGGACCTACGAGCAGTACTTC